This TCR beta chain was captured in a study of T-cell reconstitution after alpha-beta-depleted transplantation in children. The CDR3 sequence is 15 residues long. Trimming removed 3 bases from V and 4 bases from J, with 16 bases in between. Germline assignment: CDR1 SGHTA and CDR2 FQGNSA. About this clonotype itself: Its specificity is unknown.

Overall study results and limits: Surviving recipient T cells and intrathymic progenitors accounted for some patients' high TCRbeta diversity at day 60. Several hundred graft clones that had expanded were reportedly the source of alpha-beta T cells about two months after transplant.

A TCRbeta library incorporating unique molecular identifiers was prepared. Using its own MiXCR run on the PCR reads, TCRdb lists one record per CDR3 protein. The sample holds about 580,000 distinct CDR3 sequences, 23% seen once. The chain has TRBV7-2 and TRBJ2-7; either TRBD1 or TRBD2 may fit D (5 bases each). The sequencing used PBMCs, mostly from graft donor cells, collected 360 days after TCRalphabeta/CD19-depleted stem cell transplant. The TCR was taken from a boy under two years old who had a stem cell transplant for acute myeloid leukemia, so the T cells may come from the graft donor. CDR3 residues: CASSLVGGASYEQYF. CDR3 sequence (DNA): TGTGCCAGCAGCTTGGTTGGGGGAGCTTCGTACGAGCAGTACTTC.